This T cell receptor beta chain appears in the sequencing data of a study of T cell changes during pregnancy in multiple sclerosis. From germline, CDR1 is MNHEY and CDR2 SVGAGI. There are 12 residues in the CDR3. The V end lost 2 bases, the J end lost 12 bases, and 11 bases lay between the germline ends. The table came from immunoSEQ multiplex PCR; TCRdb's copy has only in-frame clones and leaves some out. The table records roughly 41,000 clones, 90% of them present only once. Sequenced here: CD8+ T cells from peripheral blood mononuclear cells, sampled in the third trimester of pregnancy. This chain connects TRBV6-5 to TRBJ2-1; maybe TRBD1 (5 bases). This TCR was recovered from a female donor with multiple sclerosis, enrolled in a pregnancy study. In nucleotides, the CDR3 is TGTGCCAGCAGTTACGGGGCACGCCGGCAGTTCTTC. This gives the protein CASSYGARRQFF.